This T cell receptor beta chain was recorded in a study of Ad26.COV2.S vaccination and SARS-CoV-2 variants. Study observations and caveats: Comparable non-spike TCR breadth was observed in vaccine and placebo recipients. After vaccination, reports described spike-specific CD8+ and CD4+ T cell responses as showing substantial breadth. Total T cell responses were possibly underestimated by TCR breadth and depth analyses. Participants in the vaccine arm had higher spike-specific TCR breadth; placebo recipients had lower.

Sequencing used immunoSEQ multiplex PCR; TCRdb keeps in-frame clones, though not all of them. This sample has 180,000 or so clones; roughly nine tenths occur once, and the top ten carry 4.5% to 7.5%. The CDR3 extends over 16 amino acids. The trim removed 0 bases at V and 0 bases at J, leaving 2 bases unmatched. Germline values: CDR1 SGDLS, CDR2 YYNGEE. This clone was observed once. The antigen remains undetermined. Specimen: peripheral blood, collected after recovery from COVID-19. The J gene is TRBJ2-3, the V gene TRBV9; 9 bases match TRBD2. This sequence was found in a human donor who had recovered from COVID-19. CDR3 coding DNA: TGTGCCAGCAGCGTAGATAGCGGGAGAAGCACAGATACGCAGTATTTT. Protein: CASSVDSGRSTDTQYF.